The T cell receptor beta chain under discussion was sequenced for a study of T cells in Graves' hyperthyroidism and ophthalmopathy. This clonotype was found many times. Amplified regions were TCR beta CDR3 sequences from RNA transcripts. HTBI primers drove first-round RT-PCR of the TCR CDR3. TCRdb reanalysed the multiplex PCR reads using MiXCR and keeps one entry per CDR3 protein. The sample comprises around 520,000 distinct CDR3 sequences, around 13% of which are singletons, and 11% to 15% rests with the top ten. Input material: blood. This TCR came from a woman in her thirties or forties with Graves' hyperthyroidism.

The CDR3 reads CASSIVLSNTGELFF. CDR3 in DNA: TGTGCCAGCAGCATTGTTTTGTCGAACACCGGGGAGCTGTTTTTT. The chain recombines TRBV11-2 with TRBJ2-2; D call uncertain. CDR1 and CDR2 from the germline V gene are SGHAT and FQNNGV. The V end was cut by 5 bases, the J end by 0 bases, with 10 bases between. This CDR3 is 15 amino acids long.